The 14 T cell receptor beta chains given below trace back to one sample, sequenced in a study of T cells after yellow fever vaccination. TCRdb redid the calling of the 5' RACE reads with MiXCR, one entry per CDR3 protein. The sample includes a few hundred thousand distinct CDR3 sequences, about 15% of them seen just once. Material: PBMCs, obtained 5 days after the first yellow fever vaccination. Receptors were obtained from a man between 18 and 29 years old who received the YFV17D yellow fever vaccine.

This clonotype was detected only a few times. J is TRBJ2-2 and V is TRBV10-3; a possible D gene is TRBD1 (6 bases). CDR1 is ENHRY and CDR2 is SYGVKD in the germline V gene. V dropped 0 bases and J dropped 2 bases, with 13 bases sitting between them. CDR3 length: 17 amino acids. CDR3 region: CAISESIGTINTGELFF. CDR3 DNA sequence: TGTGCCATCAGTGAGTCGATTGGGACAATTAACACCGGGGAGCTGTTTTTT.

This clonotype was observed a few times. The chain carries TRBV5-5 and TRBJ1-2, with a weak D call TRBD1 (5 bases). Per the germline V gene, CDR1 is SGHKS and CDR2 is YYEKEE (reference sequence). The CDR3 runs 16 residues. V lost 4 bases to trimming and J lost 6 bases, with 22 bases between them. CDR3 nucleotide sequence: TGTGCCAGCAGCATGCCCGCCGGGACCGGTGATGATGGCTACACCTTC. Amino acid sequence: CASSMPAGTGDDGYTF. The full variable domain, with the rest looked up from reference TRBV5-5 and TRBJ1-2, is DAGVTQSPTHLIKTRGQQVTLRCSPISGHKSVSWYQQVLGQGPQFIFQYYEKEERGRGNFPDRFSARQFPNYSSELNVNALLLGDSALYLCASSMPAGTGDDGYTFGSGTRLTVV.

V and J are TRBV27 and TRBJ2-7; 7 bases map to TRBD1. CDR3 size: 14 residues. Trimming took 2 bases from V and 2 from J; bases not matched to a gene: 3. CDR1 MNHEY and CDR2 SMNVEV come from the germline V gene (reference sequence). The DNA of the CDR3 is TGTGCCAGCAGTTTAAAACAGGGGCCCTACGAGCAGTACTTC. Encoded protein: CASSLKQGPYEQYF.

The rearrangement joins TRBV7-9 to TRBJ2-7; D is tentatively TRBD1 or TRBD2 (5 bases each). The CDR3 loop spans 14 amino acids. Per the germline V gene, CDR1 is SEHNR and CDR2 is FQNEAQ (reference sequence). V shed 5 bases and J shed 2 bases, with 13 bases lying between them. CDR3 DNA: TGTGCCAGCAGCCGTAGGGACGGACCCTACGAGCAGTACTTC. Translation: CASSRRDGPYEQYF. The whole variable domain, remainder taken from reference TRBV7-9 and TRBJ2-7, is DTGVSQNPRHKITKRGQNVTFRCDPISEHNRLYWYRQTLGQGPEFLTYFQNEAQLEKSRLLSDRFSAERPKGSFSTLEIQRTEQGDSAMYLCASSRRDGPYEQYFGPGTRLTVT.

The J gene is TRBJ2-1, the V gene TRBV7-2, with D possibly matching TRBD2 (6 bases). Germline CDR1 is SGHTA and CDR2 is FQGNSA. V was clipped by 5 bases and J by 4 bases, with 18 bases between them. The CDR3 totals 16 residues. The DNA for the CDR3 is TGTGCCAGCAGCCCCGCGGGGACTCGAAGATACAATGAGCAGTTCTTC. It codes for CASSPAGTRRYNEQFF.

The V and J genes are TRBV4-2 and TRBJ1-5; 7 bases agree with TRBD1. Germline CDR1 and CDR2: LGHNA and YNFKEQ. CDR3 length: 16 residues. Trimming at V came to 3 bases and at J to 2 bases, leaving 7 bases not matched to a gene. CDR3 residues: CASSQNPRGGNQPQHF. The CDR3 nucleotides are TGTGCCAGCAGCCAGAACCCCAGGGGGGGCAATCAGCCCCAGCATTTT.

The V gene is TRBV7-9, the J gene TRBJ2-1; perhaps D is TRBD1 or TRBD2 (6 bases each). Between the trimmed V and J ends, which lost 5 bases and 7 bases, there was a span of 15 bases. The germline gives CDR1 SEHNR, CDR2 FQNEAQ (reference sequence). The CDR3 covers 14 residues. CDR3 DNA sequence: TGTGCCAGCAGCGCCCAAGGGGGGCGTAATGAGCAGTTCTTC. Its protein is CASSAQGGRNEQFF.

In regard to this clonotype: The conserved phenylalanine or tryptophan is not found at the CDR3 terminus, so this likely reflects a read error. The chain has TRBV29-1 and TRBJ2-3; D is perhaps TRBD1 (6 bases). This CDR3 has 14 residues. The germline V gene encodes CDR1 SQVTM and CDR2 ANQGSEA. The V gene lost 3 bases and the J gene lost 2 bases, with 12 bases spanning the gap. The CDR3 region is CSVDARGVTDTQYS. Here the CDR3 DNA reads TGCAGCGTTGACGCCAGGGGCGTCACAGATACGCAGTATTCT.

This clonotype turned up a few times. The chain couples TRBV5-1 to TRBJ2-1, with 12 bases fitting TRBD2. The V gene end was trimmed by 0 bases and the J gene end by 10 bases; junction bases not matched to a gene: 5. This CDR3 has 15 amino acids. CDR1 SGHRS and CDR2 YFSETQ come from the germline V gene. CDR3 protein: CASSLALAGGPEQFF. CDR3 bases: TGCGCCAGCAGCTTGGCCCTAGCGGGGGGGCCCGAGCAGTTCTTC.

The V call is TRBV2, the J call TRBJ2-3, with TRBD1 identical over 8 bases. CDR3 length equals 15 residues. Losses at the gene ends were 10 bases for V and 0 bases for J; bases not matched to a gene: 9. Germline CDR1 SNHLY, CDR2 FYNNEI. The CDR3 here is CATSRGHASTDTQYF. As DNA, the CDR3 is TGTGCCACCAGCAGGGGGCACGCTAGCACAGATACGCAGTATTTT.

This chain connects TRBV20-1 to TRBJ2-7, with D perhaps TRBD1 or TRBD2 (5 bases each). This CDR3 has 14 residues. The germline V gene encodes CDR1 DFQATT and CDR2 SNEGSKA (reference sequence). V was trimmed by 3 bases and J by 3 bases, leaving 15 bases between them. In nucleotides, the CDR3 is TGCAGTGCTAGCTCCGGGACCGCTTACTACGAGCAGTACTTC. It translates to CSASSGTAYYEQYF.

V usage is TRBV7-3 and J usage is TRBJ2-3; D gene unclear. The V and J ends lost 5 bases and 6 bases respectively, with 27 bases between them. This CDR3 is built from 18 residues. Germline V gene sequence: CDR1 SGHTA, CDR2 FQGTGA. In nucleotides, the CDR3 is TGTGCCAGCAGCCCCGACCCCGTAGACCCGAGAGCCGCCGATACGCAGTATTTT. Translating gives CASSPDPVDPRAADTQYF.

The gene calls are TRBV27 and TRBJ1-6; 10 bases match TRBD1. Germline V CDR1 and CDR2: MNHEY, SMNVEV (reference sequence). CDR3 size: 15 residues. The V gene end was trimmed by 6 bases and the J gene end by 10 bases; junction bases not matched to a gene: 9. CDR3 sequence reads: CASSYRDRGSSPLHF. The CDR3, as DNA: TGTGCCAGCAGCTACCGGGACAGGGGCTCCTCACCCCTCCACTTT.

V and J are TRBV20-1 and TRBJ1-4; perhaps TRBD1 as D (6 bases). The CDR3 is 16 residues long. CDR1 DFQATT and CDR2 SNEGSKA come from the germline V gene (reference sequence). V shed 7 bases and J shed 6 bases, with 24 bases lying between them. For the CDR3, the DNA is TGCAGTGTCGCGAGTACATACCTCACAGGGTATGAAAAACTGTTTTTT. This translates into CSVASTYLTGYEKLFF.